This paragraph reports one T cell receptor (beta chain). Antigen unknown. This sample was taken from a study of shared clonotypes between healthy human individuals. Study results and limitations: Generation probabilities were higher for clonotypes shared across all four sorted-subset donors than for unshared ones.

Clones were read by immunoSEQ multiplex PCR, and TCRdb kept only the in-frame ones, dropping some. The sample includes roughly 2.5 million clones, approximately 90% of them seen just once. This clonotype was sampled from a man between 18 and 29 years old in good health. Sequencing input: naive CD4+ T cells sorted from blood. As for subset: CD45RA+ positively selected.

The CDR3 loop reads CASSLRTLPGAYNYGYTF. Written as DNA, the CDR3 is TGTGCCAGCAGTTTACGCACCCTCCCCGGCGCTTATAACTATGGCTACACCTTC. The chain couples TRBV28 to TRBJ1-2; no clear D. This CDR3 is 18 amino acids long. Trimming stripped 2 bases from V and 1 base from J, with 20 bases between. The germline CDR1 and CDR2 sequences are MDHEN and SYDVKM.